This T cell receptor (beta chain) was recorded in a study of cytomegalovirus exposure and HLA in healthy donors. PCR primers comprised 60 Vbeta and 13 Jbeta primers. Produced via immunoSEQ multiplex PCR; TCRdb's table is partial and in-frame only. The sample shows around 150,000 clones, 70% to 80% of them seen only once. The CDR3 extends over 13 amino acids. Germline V gene lookup returns CDR1 MNHEY and CDR2 SVGAGI. The J segment lost 3 bases and the V segment lost 10 bases, leaving 9 bases of the junction unmatched. Study-wide points: Earlier analysis yielded a pattern in which most TCR beta V segments were productive about 87% or about 30% of the time. The CMV antigen specificity of a few CMV-associated chains was confirmed through in vitro analysis. Certain sequence variants were highly shared and formed a cluster, and this cluster was likely a sequencing artifact.

Turning to this clone: As yet, its antigen is unknown.

Donors were ostensibly healthy at sampling, although undocumented immune exposures were probable. This receptor was identified in a man between 18 and 35 years old in good health and CMV-seropositive. Sequenced material: PBMCs. The chain has TRBV6-5 and TRBJ2-7, with 7 bases aligning to TRBD1. Here the CDR3 DNA reads TGTGCCACATCCCGGGACAGAGACTACGAGCAGTACTTC. This codes for CATSRDRDYEQYF.